This TCR beta chain came from a study of shared clonotypes between healthy human individuals. Here immunoSEQ multiplex PCR was the method, and the copy in TCRdb shows in-frame clones only, minus some. The table shows about 1.5 million clones, with roughly 95% occurring only once. The germline CDR1 and CDR2 sequences are LNHDA and SQIVND (reference sequence). Losses at the gene ends were 5 bases for V and 3 bases for J; bases not matched to a gene: 8. This CDR3 has 17 residues. Sequences were obtained from naive CD4+ T cells sorted from blood. Subset meaning: CD45RA+ positively selected. This rearrangement joins TRBV19 to TRBJ2-4; 12 nucleotides match TRBD2. This receptor was obtained from a man between 25 and 39 years old in good health. CDR3 nucleotide sequence: TGTGCCAGTAGTGCGCTGCCTAGCGGGAGGGGCAAAAACATTCAGTACTTC. Residues: CASSALPSGRGKNIQYF.